The clone carrying this T cell receptor beta chain has a count of ten or more. The antigen remains undetermined. This sample was included in a study of shared clonotypes between healthy human individuals. Background on the study: Each donor's CD4 naive and CD4 memory cells filled three plates apiece, CD8 naive two, and CD8 memory one.

General study results and limits: The study generally estimated greater richness for naive than memory subsets. Generation of non-shared clonotypes was less probable than generation of clonotypes shared by all four donors.

The CDR3 contains 16 residues. Germline lookup yields CDR1 MNHNS and CDR2 SASEGT. The V end was cut by 1 base, the J end by 2 bases, with 9 bases between. Libraries were prepared by immunoSEQ multiplex PCR; TCRdb keeps only in-frame clonotypes and omits some of them. The table lists 100,000 or so clones, about 72% of them singletons, with approximately 23% in the top ten. The origin of this receptor is a woman aged 25-40 years in good health. The chain combines TRBV6-1 with TRBJ2-6; D possibly corresponds to TRBD2 (5 bases). The sample comprised memory CD8+ T cells sorted from blood. Subset noted: CD45RO+ cells pooled with CCR7-negative TemRA cells. The CDR3, as DNA: TGTGCCAGCAGTGAAGACGGAGGTACTGGGGCCAACGTCCTGACTTTC. Protein product: CASSEDGGTGANVLTF.